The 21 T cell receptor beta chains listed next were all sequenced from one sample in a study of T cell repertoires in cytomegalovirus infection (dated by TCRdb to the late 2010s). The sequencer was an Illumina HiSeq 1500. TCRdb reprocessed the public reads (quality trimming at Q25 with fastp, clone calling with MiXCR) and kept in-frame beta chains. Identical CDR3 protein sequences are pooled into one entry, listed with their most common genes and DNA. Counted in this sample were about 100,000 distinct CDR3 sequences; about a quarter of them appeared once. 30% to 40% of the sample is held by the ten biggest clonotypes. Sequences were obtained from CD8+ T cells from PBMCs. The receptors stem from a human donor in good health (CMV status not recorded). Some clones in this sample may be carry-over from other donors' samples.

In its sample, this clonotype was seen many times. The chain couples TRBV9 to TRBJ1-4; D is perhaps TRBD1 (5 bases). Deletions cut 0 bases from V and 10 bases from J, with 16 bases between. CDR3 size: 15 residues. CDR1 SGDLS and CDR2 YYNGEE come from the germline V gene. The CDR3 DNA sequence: TGTGCCAGCAGCGTAGGGGACGGAAGTAGCGGAAAACTGTTTTTT. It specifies CASSVGDGSSGKLFF.

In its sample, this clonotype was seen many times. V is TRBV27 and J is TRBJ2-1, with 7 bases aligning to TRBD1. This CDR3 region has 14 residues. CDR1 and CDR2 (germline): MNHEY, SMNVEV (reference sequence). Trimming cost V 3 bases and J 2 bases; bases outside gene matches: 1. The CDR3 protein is CASSFQGAYNEQFF. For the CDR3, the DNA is TGTGCCAGCAGTTTCCAGGGGGCCTACAATGAGCAGTTCTTC.

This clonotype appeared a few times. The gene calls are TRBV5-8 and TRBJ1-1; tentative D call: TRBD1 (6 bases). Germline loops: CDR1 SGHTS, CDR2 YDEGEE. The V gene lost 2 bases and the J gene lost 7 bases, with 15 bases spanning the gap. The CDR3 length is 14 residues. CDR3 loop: CASSFSWGAFEAFF. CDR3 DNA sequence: TGTGCCAGCAGCTTTAGTTGGGGGGCCTTTGAAGCTTTCTTT.

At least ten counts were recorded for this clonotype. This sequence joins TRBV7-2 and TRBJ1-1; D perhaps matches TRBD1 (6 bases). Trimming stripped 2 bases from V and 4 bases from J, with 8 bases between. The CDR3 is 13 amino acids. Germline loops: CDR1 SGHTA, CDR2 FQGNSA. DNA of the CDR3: TGTGCCAGCAGCTTACCAGGGGTCACTGAAGCTTTCTTT. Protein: CASSLPGVTEAFF.

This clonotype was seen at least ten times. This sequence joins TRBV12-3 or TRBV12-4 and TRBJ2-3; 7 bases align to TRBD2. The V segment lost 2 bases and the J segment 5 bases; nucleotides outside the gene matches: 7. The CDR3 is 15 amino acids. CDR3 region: CASSLPGGGKDTQYF. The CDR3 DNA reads TGTGCCAGCAGTTTACCTGGCGGGGGAAAAGATACGCAGTATTTT.

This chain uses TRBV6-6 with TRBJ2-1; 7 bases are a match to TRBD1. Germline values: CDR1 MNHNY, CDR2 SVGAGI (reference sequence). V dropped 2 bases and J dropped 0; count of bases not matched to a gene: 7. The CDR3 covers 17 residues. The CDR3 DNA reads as TGTGCCAGCAGTTACACAGGGACAGCGAGCTCCTACAATGAGCAGTTCTTC. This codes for CASSYTGTASSYNEQFF.

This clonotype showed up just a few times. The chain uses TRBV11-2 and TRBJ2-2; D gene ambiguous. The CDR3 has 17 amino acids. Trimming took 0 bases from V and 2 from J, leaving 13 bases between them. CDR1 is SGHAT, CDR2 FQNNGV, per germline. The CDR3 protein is CASSLEVGVGNTGELFF. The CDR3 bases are TGTGCCAGCAGCTTAGAGGTTGGAGTGGGCAACACCGGGGAGCTGTTTTTT.

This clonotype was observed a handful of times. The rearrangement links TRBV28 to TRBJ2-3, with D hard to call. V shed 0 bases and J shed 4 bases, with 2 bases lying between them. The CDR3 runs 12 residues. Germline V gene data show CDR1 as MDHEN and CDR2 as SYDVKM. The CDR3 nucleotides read TGTGCCAGCAGTTTATGGGCAGATACGCAGTATTTT. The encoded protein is CASSLWADTQYF.

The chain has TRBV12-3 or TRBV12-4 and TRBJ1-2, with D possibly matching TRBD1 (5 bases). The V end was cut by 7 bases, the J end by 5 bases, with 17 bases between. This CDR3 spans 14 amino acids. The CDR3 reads CASTPGVGAYGYTF. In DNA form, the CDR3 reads TGTGCCAGCACCCCCGGGGTAGGGGCGTATGGCTACACCTTC.

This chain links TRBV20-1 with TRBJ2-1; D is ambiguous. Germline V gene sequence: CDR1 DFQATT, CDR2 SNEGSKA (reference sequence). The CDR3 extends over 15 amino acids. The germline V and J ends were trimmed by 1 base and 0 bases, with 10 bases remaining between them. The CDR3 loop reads CSARAGLSSYNEQFF. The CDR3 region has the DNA TGCAGTGCTAGAGCCGGGCTTAGCTCCTACAATGAGCAGTTCTTC.

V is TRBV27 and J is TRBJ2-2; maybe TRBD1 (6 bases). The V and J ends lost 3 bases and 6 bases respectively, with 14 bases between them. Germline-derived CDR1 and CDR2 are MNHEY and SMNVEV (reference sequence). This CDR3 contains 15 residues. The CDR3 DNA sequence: TGTGCCAGCAGTTTGACAGGACTCTCGCCCGGGGAGCTGTTTTTT. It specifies CASSLTGLSPGELFF.

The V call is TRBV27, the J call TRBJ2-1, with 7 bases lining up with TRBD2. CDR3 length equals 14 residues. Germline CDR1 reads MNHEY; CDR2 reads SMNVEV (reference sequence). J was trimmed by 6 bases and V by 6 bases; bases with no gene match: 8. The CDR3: CASSRGTTSNEQFF. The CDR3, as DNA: TGTGCCAGCAGCCGGGGGACTACTTCCAATGAGCAGTTCTTC.

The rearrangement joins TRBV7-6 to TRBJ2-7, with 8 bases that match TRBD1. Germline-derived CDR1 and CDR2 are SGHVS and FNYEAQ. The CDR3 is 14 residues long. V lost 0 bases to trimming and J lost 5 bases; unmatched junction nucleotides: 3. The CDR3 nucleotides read TGTGCCAGCAGCTTAGCCGCAGGGGGCAACGAGCAGTACTTC. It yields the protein CASSLAAGGNEQYF.

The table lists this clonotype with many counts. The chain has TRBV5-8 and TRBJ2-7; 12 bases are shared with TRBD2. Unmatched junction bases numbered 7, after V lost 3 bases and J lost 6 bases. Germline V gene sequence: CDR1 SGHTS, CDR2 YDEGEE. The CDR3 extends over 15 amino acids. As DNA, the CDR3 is TGTGCCAGCAGCTCAGGACTAGCGGGGACCGCCGAGCAGTACTTC. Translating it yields CASSSGLAGTAEQYF.

CDR3 nucleotide sequence: TGTGCCAGCAGCCAGGTGGGGCCTAGCTATGGCTACACCTTC. This codes for CASSQVGPSYGYTF. The chain is built from TRBV14 and TRBJ1-2; possible D gene TRBD1, 5 bases. Trimming removed 3 bases at V and 4 bases at J, with 12 bases between. From germline, CDR1 is SGHDN and CDR2 FVKESK. The CDR3 is 14 residues long.

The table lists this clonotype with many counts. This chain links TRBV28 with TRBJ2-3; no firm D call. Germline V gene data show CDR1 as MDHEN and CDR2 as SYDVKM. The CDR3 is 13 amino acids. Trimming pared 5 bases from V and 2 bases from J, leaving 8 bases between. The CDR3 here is CASSTVDTDTQYF. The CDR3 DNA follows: TGTGCCAGCAGTACCGTAGACACAGATACGCAGTATTTT.

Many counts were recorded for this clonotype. The CDR3 DNA reads as TGTGCCAGCAGCCCGACCATGGGGGGACAATCCTACGAGCAGTACTTC. Translated: CASSPTMGGQSYEQYF. This chain uses TRBV7-6 with TRBJ2-7; perhaps D is TRBD1 or TRBD2 (6 bases each). Looked up from germline, CDR1 is SGHVS and CDR2 is FNYEAQ. The CDR3 extends over 16 amino acids. Trimming removed 5 bases from V and 1 base from J, with 18 bases in between.

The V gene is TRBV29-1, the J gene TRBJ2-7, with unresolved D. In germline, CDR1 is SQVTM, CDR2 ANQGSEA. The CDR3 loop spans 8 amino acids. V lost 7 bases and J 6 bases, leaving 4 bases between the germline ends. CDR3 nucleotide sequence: TGCAGCGACTGCGAGCAGTACTTC. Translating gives CSDCEQYF.

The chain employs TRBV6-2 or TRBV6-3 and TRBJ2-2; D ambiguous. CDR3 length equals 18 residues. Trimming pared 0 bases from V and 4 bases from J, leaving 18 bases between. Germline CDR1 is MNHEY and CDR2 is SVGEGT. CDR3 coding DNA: TGTGCCAGCAGTTACTCTTCCGTCACCTCGACTGTCACCGGGGAGCTGTTTTTT. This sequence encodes CASSYSSVTSTVTGELFF.

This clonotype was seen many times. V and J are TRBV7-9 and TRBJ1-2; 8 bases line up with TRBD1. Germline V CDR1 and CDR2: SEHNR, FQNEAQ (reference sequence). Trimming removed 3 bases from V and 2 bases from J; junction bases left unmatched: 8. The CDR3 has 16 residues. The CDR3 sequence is CASSFAGTGVNYGYTF. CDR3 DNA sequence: TGTGCCAGCAGCTTCGCCGGGACAGGCGTAAACTATGGCTACACCTTC. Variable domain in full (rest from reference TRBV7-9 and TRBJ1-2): DTGVSQNPRHKITKRGQNVTFRCDPISEHNRLYWYRQTLGQGPEFLTYFQNEAQLEKSRLLSDRFSAERPKGSFSTLEIQRTEQGDSAMYLCASSFAGTGVNYGYTFGSGTRLTVV.

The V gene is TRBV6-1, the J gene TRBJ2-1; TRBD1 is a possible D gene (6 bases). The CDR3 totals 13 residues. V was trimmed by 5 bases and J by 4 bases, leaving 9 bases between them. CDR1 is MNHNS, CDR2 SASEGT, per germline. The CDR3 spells CASSYRAYNEQFF. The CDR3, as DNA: TGTGCCAGCAGTTACAGGGCTTACAATGAGCAGTTCTTC.